The 29 T cell receptor beta chains below were found in one sample sequenced in a study of shared clonotypes between healthy human individuals (dated by TCRdb to about 2020). The library was built by means of the immunoSEQ multiplex PCR assay. As stored in TCRdb, this immuneACCESS dataset retains in-frame rearrangements with V and J assigned. A fraction of the clones does not appear; measured against another copy, unresolved V genes explain less than half of the discrepancy, and the remainder lacks a known reason. For this sample the table gives more than 600,000 clones, of which approximately 90% were detected only once. The leading ten clones occupy approximately 25% of the sample. For the CD8 naive samples, CD45RO-negative cells were positively selected for CCR7, yielding a CD45RA+CCR7+ population from which TemRA cells were excluded. Sequenced: naive CD8+ T cells sorted from blood. The cell subset or site label, read with the paper, signifies: CD45RA+CCR7+. The receptors come from a man aged 25-45 years in good health.

The chain carries TRBV12-1 and TRBJ2-5; the DNA was not used to check the table's D call, TRBD2. TRBV12-1 is deemed a pseudogene. CDR3 size: 16 residues. The CDR3 region has the DNA TGTGCCAGCAGCTTTCCGGGAGTGGGGTTTTCTGAGACCCAGTACTTC. It yields the protein CASSFPGVGFSETQYF.

This chain uses TRBV13 with TRBJ2-3; TRBD2 matches at 8 bases. This CDR3 region has 17 residues. The germline gives CDR1 PRHDT, CDR2 FYEKMQ (reference sequence). J gave up 3 bases and V 6 bases, and 14 bases lay outside the gene matches. The CDR3 DNA reads TGTGCCAGCAGACAACTCCCGGGACTAGTAATGACAGATACGCAGTATTTT. Protein product: CASRQLPGLVMTDTQYF.

This clone has a single count. The V and J genes are TRBV11-2 and TRBJ2-1; D call uncertain. The CDR3 contains 12 residues. Germline CDR1 reads SGHAT; CDR2 reads FQNNGV. V lost 2 bases to trimming and J lost 10 bases, with 9 bases between them. CDR3 amino acids: CASSLRASEQFF. The CDR3 DNA sequence: TGTGCCAGCAGCTTAAGGGCAAGCGAGCAGTTCTTC.

The V gene is TRBV6-5, the J gene TRBJ1-1; TRBD1 matches at 9 bases. CDR3 length equals 13 residues. Germline V CDR1 and CDR2: MNHEY, SVGAGI. V shed 6 bases, J shed 6 bases, and the junction held 5 bases outside the gene matches. Here the CDR3 reads CASRPQGASEAFF. CDR3 nucleotide sequence: TGTGCCAGCAGGCCACAGGGGGCCTCTGAAGCTTTCTTT.

The J gene is TRBJ1-1, the V gene TRBV2; perhaps TRBD1 as D (5 bases). V dropped 6 bases and J dropped 0 bases, with 20 bases sitting between them. Germline V gene data show CDR1 as SNHLY and CDR2 as FYNNEI. This CDR3 has 17 residues. The CDR3 DNA sequence: TGTGCCAGCAGGCTGTATCTTACAGGCCTTATGAACACTGAAGCTTTCTTT. Its protein is CASRLYLTGLMNTEAFF.

The chain couples TRBV30 to TRBJ2-7, with D perhaps matching TRBD1 or TRBD2 (6 bases each). The CDR3 consists of 13 residues. Germline V lookup: CDR1 GTSNPN, CDR2 SVGIG (reference sequence). With 0 bases removed from V and 6 bases from J, the gap between germline ends came to 12 bases. The CDR3, as DNA: TGTGCCTGGAGTGTAGGAGGGGGTGGCGAGCAGTACTTC. Protein product: CAWSVGGGGEQYF.

V and J are TRBV13 and TRBJ2-3, with 8 bases that match TRBD1. CDR1 is PRHDT, CDR2 FYEKMQ, per germline (reference sequence). V trimming: 3 bases; J trimming: 4 bases; junction bases outside the gene matches: 9. The CDR3 runs 16 residues. CDR3 residues: CASSLRTGHPPDTQYF. The CDR3 region has the DNA TGTGCCAGCAGCTTGAGGACAGGGCACCCCCCAGATACGCAGTATTTT.

This CDR3 is CASSRSGTPEKLFF. The DNA for the CDR3 is TGTGCCAGCAGCCGCTCCGGGACGCCGGAAAAACTGTTTTTT. V usage is TRBV28 and J usage is TRBJ1-4; D may be TRBD1 (5 bases). Deletions cut 6 bases from V and 8 bases from J, with 16 bases between. CDR1 is MDHEN and CDR2 is SYDVKM in the germline V gene. The CDR3 has 14 residues.

This clone was seen only a few times. The V gene is TRBV7-9, the J gene TRBJ1-2; D is perhaps TRBD1 (5 bases). V lost 4 bases to trimming and J lost 7 bases, with 10 bases between them. This CDR3 is 12 amino acids long. The germline V gene has CDR1 SEHNR and CDR2 FQNEAQ (reference sequence). The chain's CDR3 is CASSSQRGGYTF. The CDR3 bases are TGTGCCAGCAGCTCCCAAAGGGGTGGCTACACCTTC.

The chain is built from TRBV9 and TRBJ2-2; no firm D call. The CDR3 covers 15 residues. In germline, CDR1 is SGDLS, CDR2 YYNGEE. The V end was cut by 3 bases, the J end by 3 bases, with 12 bases between. The CDR3 loop is CASSDPGSDTGELFF. The CDR3 DNA sequence: TGTGCCAGCAGCGATCCGGGCTCTGACACCGGGGAGCTGTTTTTT. Supplemented by reference TRBV9 and TRBJ2-2, the full variable domain reads DSGVTQTPKHLITATGQRVTLRCSPRSGDLSVYWYQQSLDQGLQFLIQYYNGEERAKGNILERFSAQQFPDLHSELNLSSLELGDSALYFCASSDPGSDTGELFFGEGSRLTVL.

The rearrangement joins TRBV4-1 to TRBJ2-5; tentatively, D is TRBD2 (5 bases). This CDR3 comprises 14 residues. The V gene lost 2 bases and the J gene lost 2 bases, with 9 bases spanning the gap. CDR1 MGHRA and CDR2 YSYEKL come from the germline V gene. The CDR3 bases are TGCGCCAGCAGCCAAATATCGGGACAAGAGACCCAGTACTTC. Translating gives CASSQISGQETQYF.

V and J are TRBV5-1 and TRBJ2-7, with D maybe TRBD1 (6 bases). V was cut by 2 bases and J by 4 bases, with 19 bases left in between. The CDR3 runs 16 residues. In germline, CDR1 is SGHRS, CDR2 YFSETQ. The CDR3 coding sequence is TGCGCCAGCAGCTTCGCCCCAGGGGACGGATTTTACGAGCAGTACTTC. Translated, it gives CASSFAPGDGFYEQYF.

The chain combines TRBV4-3 with TRBJ2-3; 7 nucleotides match TRBD1. V was clipped by 0 bases and J by 2 bases; unmatched bases: 11. Looked up from germline, CDR1 is LGHNA and CDR2 is YSLEER. The CDR3 runs to 18 residues. The CDR3: CASSQDPVRQGDTDTQYF. DNA for the CDR3: TGCGCCAGCAGCCAAGATCCTGTGAGACAGGGTGACACAGATACGCAGTATTTT.

The chain is built from TRBV4-1 and TRBJ2-1; TRBD1 agrees at 11 bases. The germline gives CDR1 MGHRA, CDR2 YSYEKL. The CDR3 consists of 17 residues. Trimming took 1 base from V and 7 from J; bases not matched to a gene: 9. CDR3 DNA sequence: TGCGCCAGCAGCCAAGTGGGACTGGACAGGGGGCATAATGAGCAGTTCTTC. Translated: CASSQVGLDRGHNEQFF.

This clone has just one count. The V call is TRBV30, the J call TRBJ2-3, with 10 bases matching TRBD2. Germline lookup yields CDR1 GTSNPN and CDR2 SVGIG (reference sequence). The ends lost 1 base at V and 4 bases at J; junction bases unmatched: 5. This CDR3 has 15 amino acids. CDR3 nucleotide sequence: TGTGCCTGGAGTGCGTCCGGACTAGCGGCAGATACGCAGTATTTT. This encodes CAWSASGLAADTQYF.

This CDR3 reads CASSQERQGDYEQYF. CDR3 nucleotides: TGCGCCAGCAGCCAAGAACGACAGGGGGACTACGAGCAGTACTTC. The chain links TRBV4-1 to TRBJ2-7, with 9 bases aligning to TRBD1. The CDR3 is made up of 15 amino acids. Unmatched junction bases numbered 3, after V lost 0 bases and J lost 3 bases. Germline V CDR1 and CDR2: MGHRA, YSYEKL.

The chain employs TRBV19 and TRBJ2-5, with 8 positions matching TRBD1. CDR1 and CDR2 (germline): LNHDA, SQIVND (reference sequence). CDR3 length: 13 amino acids. V trimming: 5 bases; J trimming: 6 bases; junction bases outside the gene matches: 5. CDR3 protein: CASSEDREQTQYF. DNA of the CDR3: TGTGCCAGTAGTGAGGACAGGGAACAGACCCAGTACTTC.

This clone has only one observation. The CDR3 is CASSEAGGLSTDTQYF. CDR3 coding DNA: TGTGCCAGCAGTGAAGCTGGCGGGCTTAGCACAGATACGCAGTATTTT. The V and J genes are TRBV2 and TRBJ2-3; TRBD2 is a possible D gene (5 bases). CDR3 length equals 16 residues. The V gene's germline CDR1 is SNHLY and CDR2 FYNNEI. Between the trimmed V and J ends, which lost 0 bases and 0 bases, there was a span of 10 bases.

This rearrangement joins TRBV25-1 to TRBJ2-6; D unclear. Germline assignment: CDR1 MGHDK and CDR2 SYGVNS. The CDR3 is 16 amino acids. Trimming removed 2 bases at V and 0 bases at J, with 8 bases between. The CDR3, as DNA: TGTGCCAGCAGTGAAGACACCTACTCTGGGGCCAACGTCCTGACTTTC. Translated: CASSEDTYSGANVLTF.

The CDR3 DNA sequence: TGTGCCATCAACAACCGGGACAGGGGCTACGAGCAGTACTTC. Encoded protein: CAINNRDRGYEQYF. The chain has TRBV10-3 and TRBJ2-7; 10 bases agree with TRBD1. The CDR3 consists of 14 residues. CDR1 and CDR2 (germline): ENHRY, SYGVKD. V dropped 7 bases and J dropped 3; count of bases not matched to a gene: 6.

This sequence joins TRBV11-2 and TRBJ2-6; a weak D match, TRBD2 (6 bases). The V end was cut by 5 bases, the J end by 2 bases, with 10 bases between. The CDR3 is 15 residues long. Germline V lookup: CDR1 SGHAT, CDR2 FQNNGV. The CDR3 region has the DNA TGTGCCAGCAGCGGGGGGAAAGCTGGGGCCAACGTCCTGACTTTC. As protein: CASSGGKAGANVLTF.

The V call is TRBV16, the J call TRBJ1-2, with D maybe TRBD1 (6 bases). This CDR3 has 13 amino acids. CDR1 and CDR2 from the germline V gene are KGHSY and FQNENV. Between the trimmed V and J ends, which lost 5 bases and 4 bases, there was a span of 11 bases. The chain's CDR3 is CASSVGQSYGYTF. CDR3 nucleotide sequence: TGTGCCAGCAGCGTAGGACAGTCCTATGGCTACACCTTC. Looking up the rest from reference TRBV16 and TRBJ1-2 gives the full variable domain: GEEVAQTPKHLVRGEGQKAKLYCAPIKGHSYVFWYQQVLKNEFKFLISFQNENVFDETGMPKERFSAKCLPNSPCSLEIQATKLEDSAVYFCASSVGQSYGYTFGSGTRLTVV.

This clone was found once. The chain employs TRBV28 and TRBJ2-2; TRBD2 is a possible D gene (6 bases). The CDR3 sequence is 14 residues long. Germline assignment: CDR1 MDHEN and CDR2 SYDVKM. Trimming cost V 3 bases and J 5 bases, with 10 bases left between them. CDR3 amino acids: CASSLEGHTGELFF. As DNA, the CDR3 is TGTGCCAGCAGTTTGGAGGGGCATACCGGGGAGCTGTTTTTT.

The V gene is TRBV13, the J gene TRBJ2-3, with TRBD2 identical over 7 bases. CDR3 length: 15 amino acids. The V and J ends lost 4 bases and 5 bases, in that order; junction bases with no gene match: 9. Germline loops: CDR1 PRHDT, CDR2 FYEKMQ (reference sequence). The CDR3 region has the DNA TGTGCCAGCAGCTACCGGACTAGAGGGGTAGATACGCAGTATTTT. Translating it yields CASSYRTRGVDTQYF.

The genes are TRBV7-2 and TRBJ2-2; D is unclear. CDR3 size: 12 residues. From germline, CDR1 is SGHTA and CDR2 FQGNSA. V shed 5 bases and J shed 1 base, with 2 bases lying between them. The chain's CDR3 is CASSGNTGELFF. The DNA for the CDR3 is TGTGCCAGCAGCGGGAACACCGGGGAGCTGTTTTTT. Filled out from reference TRBV7-2 and TRBJ2-2, the complete variable domain reads GAGVSQSPSNKVTEKGKDVELRCDPISGHTALYWYRQSLGQGLEFLIYFQGNSAPDKSGLPSDRFSAERTGGSVSTLTIQRTQQEDSAVYLCASSGNTGELFFGEGSRLTVL.

The chain recombines TRBV19 with TRBJ1-1; D is undetermined. CDR3 size: 12 residues. Germline CDR1 is LNHDA and CDR2 is SQIVND (reference sequence). Deletions cut 5 bases from V and 8 bases from J, with 12 bases between. For the CDR3, the DNA is TGTGCCAGTAGTTTGGGCCTTCGGGAAGCTTTCTTT. Its protein product is CASSLGLREAFF.

The V call is TRBV28, the J call TRBJ2-5; D remains ambiguous. This CDR3 is 14 amino acids long. Germline V gene lookup returns CDR1 MDHEN and CDR2 SYDVKM. Trimming shortened V by 4 bases and J by 5 bases, and 14 bases separated the two germline ends. The CDR3: CASSSPLGKETQYF. CDR3 DNA sequence: TGTGCCAGCAGTTCCCCCCTAGGAAAGGAGACCCAGTACTTC.

The chain combines TRBV7-8 with TRBJ2-7; D call uncertain. The CDR3 spans 13 residues. V was cut by 8 bases and J by 1 base, with 12 bases left in between. Germline CDR1 and CDR2: SGHVS and FQNEAQ. The CDR3 protein is CASCGVLSYEQYF. The DNA of the CDR3 is TGTGCCAGCTGCGGAGTGTTATCCTACGAGCAGTACTTC.

CDR3 loop: CASSSPTLVNNEQFF. Written as DNA, the CDR3 is TGTGCCAGCAGCTCCCCAACCCTAGTGAACAATGAGCAGTTCTTC. This chain joins TRBV5-4 and TRBJ2-1; no definite D call. The CDR3 is made up of 15 amino acids. V was clipped by 3 bases and J by 5 bases, with 15 bases between them. The germline V gene encodes CDR1 SGHNT and CDR2 YYREEE (reference sequence).